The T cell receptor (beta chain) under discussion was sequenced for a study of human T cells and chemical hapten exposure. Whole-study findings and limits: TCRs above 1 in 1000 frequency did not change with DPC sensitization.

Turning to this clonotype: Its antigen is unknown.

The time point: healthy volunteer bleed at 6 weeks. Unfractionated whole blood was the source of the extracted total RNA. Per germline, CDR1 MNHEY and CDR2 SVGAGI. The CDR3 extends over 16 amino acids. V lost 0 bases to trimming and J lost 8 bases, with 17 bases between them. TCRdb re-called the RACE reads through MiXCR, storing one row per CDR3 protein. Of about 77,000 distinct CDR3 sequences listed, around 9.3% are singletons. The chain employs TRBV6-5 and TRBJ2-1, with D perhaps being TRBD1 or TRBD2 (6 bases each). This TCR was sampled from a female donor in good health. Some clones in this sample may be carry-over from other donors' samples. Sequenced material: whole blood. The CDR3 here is CASSYSQGRFVDEQFF. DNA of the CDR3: TGTGCCAGCAGTTACTCCCAGGGGAGGTTCGTCGATGAGCAGTTCTTC.